This T cell receptor beta chain was observed in a study of OX40 agonist ivuxolimab in advanced cancers. Sequenced by immunoSEQ multiplex PCR; TCRdb stores in-frame clones only, minus some. The table shows around 60,000 clones, with under 90% occurring only once. Trimming took off 7 bases at V and 7 bases at J, with 7 bases between the two ends. The CDR3 runs to 10 residues. The germline gives CDR1 SNHLY, CDR2 FYNNEI. The rearrangement uses TRBV2 and TRBJ1-1; no definite D call. The specimen comprised CD4+ or CD8+ T cells sorted from blood, sampled in a trial of the OX40 agonist ivuxolimab. The sequence derives from an adult with an advanced solid tumor such as melanoma, head and neck, liver or kidney cancer. DNA of the CDR3: TGTGCCAGCAACCGCCGTGAAGCTTTCTTT. Its translation: CASNRREAFF.